These T cell receptor beta chains were read from a single sample in a study of blood T cell repertoires in COVID-19. Profiling relied on immunoSEQ multiplex PCR, and the TCRdb table lists in-frame clones only, not all of them. The data hold some 13,000 clones, with 84% observed a single time. The sequencing input was peripheral blood. The source of these receptors is a middle-aged man with active COVID-19. The CDR3 runs from the conserved cysteine through the conserved F or W. D genes are given only for firm matches.

j_call v_call d_call cdr3_aa
TRBJ1-5 TRBV28 NA CASSLITASNQPQHF
TRBJ2-6 TRBV27 TRBD1 CASSLGTGTGSYGANVLTF
TRBJ2-7 TRBV11-1 TRBD1 CASRSGTGYYEQYF
TRBJ2-7 TRBV7-9 TRBD2 CASSLAASGRLYEQYF
TRBJ2-2 TRBV29-1 TRBD2 CSARLAGGPGVTGELFF
TRBJ2-7 TRBV5-6 TRBD2 CASSLGLAGGLSYEQYF
TRBJ2-2 TRBV28 NA CATQRENTGELFF
TRBJ2-2 TRBV5-1 TRBD2 CASSLSPSGSTGELFF
TRBJ1-1 TRBV5-1 TRBD1 CASVGQGGTEAFF
TRBJ2-3 TRBV7-9 NA CASSSSNTDTQYF
TRBJ2-1 TRBV27 TRBD1 CASSLNGQGHLSSYNEQFF
TRBJ2-1 TRBV6-4 NA CASSETSDTYNEQFF
TRBJ2-1 TRBV7-6 TRBD2 CASSLGVSGSYNEQFF
TRBJ2-7 TRBV4-1 NA CASSQEGVGVGHEQYF
TRBJ2-7 TRBV7-8 NA CASSLGSGEQYF
TRBJ2-7 TRBV7-6 TRBD2 CASSLGTSGSWNEQYF
TRBJ2-7 TRBV10-3 TRBD1 CAISEEGQGYEQYF
TRBJ1-2 TRBV4-1 NA CASSQQNDYGYTF
TRBJ2-2 TRBV9 NA CASSVATGSGELFF
TRBJ2-7 TRBV28 TRBD2 CASSLSVTSGSEQYF
TRBJ2-3 TRBV24-1 NA CATSSGKSTDTQYF
TRBJ2-1 TRBV5-6 TRBD1 CASGDPGQIIHNEQFF
TRBJ1-2 TRBV27 NA CASSLSPRNYGYTF
TRBJ2-3 TRBV15 TRBD2 CATSRGSGGPDTQYF
TRBJ2-3 TRBV27 TRBD2 CASSFVGGTDTQYF
TRBJ1-3 TRBV12-3/TRBV12-4 NA CASSQGSGNTIYF
TRBJ2-7 TRBV5-1 TRBD2 CASSPGLAAAYEQYF
TRBJ2-7 TRBV2 NA CASSEKVGRPYEQYF
TRBJ2-5 TRBV21-1 NA CASSSGTEETQYF
TRBJ2-7 TRBV27 TRBD1 CASSRDRGTYEQYF
TRBJ1-1 TRBV4-1 NA CASSQDARTNTEAFF
TRBJ2-1 TRBV3-1/TRBV3-2 TRBD2 CASSQGFSGSYNEQFF
TRBJ2-5 TRBV9 NA CASSVDGTPAETQYF
TRBJ2-3 TRBV27 NA CASSSDSSTDTQYF
TRBJ2-3 TRBV27 TRBD2 CAIGTSGSTDTQYF